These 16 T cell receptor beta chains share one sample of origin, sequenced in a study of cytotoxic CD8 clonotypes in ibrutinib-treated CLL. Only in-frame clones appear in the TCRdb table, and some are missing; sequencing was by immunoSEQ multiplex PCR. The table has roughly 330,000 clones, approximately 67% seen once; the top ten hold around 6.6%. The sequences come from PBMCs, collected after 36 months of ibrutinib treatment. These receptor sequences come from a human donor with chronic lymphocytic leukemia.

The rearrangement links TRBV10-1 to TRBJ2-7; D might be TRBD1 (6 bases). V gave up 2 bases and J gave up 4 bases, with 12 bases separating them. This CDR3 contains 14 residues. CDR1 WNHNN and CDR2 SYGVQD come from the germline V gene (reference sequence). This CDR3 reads CASSEGRGLYEQYF. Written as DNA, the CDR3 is TGCGCCAGCAGTGAGGGCAGGGGTCTATACGAGCAGTACTTC.

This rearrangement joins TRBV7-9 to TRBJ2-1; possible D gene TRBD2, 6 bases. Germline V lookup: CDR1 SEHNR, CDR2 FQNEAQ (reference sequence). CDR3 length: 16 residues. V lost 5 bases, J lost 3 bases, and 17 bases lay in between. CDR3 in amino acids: CASSDRGAFYYNEQFF. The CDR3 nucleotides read TGTGCCAGCAGCGATCGCGGGGCTTTTTACTACAATGAGCAGTTCTTC.

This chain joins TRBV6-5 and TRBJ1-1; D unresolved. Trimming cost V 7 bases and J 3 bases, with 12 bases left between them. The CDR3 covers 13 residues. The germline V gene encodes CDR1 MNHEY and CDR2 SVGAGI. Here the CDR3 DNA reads TGTGCCAGCACACAAGGTACACACACTGAAGCTTTCTTT. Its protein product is CASTQGTHTEAFF.

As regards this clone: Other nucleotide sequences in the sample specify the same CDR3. The CDR3 loop reads CASSLDFYGYTF. The CDR3 DNA reads as TGCGCCAGCAGCTTGGATTTCTATGGCTACACCTTC. V and J are TRBV5-1 and TRBJ1-2; D is ambiguous. V was shortened by 0 bases and J by 4 bases, with 4 bases between the two germline ends. There are 12 residues in the CDR3. Germline lookup yields CDR1 SGHRS and CDR2 YFSETQ.

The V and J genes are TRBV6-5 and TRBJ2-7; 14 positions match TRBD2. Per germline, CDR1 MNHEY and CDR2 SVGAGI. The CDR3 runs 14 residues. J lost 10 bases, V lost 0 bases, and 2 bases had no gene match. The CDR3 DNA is TGTGCCAGCAGTTACTCGACTAGCGGGAGGGCCCAGTACTTC. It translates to CASSYSTSGRAQYF.

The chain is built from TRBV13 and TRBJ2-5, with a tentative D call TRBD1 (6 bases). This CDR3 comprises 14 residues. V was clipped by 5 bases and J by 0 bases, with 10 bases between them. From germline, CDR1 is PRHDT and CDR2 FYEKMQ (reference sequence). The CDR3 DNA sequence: TGTGCCAGCAGCGCGAGGACAGACCAAGAGACCCAGTACTTC. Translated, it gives CASSARTDQETQYF.

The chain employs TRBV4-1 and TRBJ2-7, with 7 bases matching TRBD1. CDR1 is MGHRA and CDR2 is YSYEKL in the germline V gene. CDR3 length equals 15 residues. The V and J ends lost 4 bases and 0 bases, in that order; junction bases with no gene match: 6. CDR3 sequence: CASSLLDRFSYEQYF. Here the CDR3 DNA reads TGCGCCAGCAGCCTCCTGGACAGGTTCTCCTACGAGCAGTACTTC.

The CDR3 here is CSVPKPGQRLETQYF. The CDR3, as DNA: TGCAGCGTTCCGAAGCCGGGACAGCGGCTGGAGACCCAGTACTTC. The J gene is TRBJ2-5, the V gene TRBV29-1; 7 nucleotides match TRBD1. The germline CDR1 and CDR2 sequences are SQVTM and ANQGSEA. The junction had 14 bases not matched to a gene; V was cut back by 5 bases and J by 5 bases. CDR3 size: 15 residues.

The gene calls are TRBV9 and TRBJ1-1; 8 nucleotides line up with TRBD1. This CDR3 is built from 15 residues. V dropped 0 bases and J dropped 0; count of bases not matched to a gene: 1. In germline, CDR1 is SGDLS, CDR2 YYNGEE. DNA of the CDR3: TGTGCCAGCAGCGTAGCAGGGGGCATGAACACTGAAGCTTTCTTT. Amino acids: CASSVAGGMNTEAFF.

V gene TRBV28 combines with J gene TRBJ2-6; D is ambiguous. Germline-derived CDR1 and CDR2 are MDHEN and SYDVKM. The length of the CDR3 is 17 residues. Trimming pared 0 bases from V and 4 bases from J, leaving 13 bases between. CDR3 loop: CASSLWGILSGANVLTF. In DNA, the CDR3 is TGTGCCAGCAGTTTATGGGGGATCTTAAGCGGGGCCAACGTCCTGACTTTC.

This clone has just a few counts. CDR3 residues: CASTPSGGYGYTF. In DNA form, the CDR3 reads TGTGCCAGCACCCCGAGTGGAGGCTATGGCTACACCTTC. The chain joins TRBV7-9 to TRBJ1-2; D unresolved. Germline CDR1 is SEHNR and CDR2 is FQNEAQ (reference sequence). The CDR3 runs 13 residues. V lost 7 bases and J lost 4, with 13 bases in between.

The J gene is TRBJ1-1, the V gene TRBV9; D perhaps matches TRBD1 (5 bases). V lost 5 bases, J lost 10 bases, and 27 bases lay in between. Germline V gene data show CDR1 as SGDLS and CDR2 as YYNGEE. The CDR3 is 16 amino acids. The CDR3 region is CASRSILTLGRGTAFF. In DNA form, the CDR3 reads TGTGCCAGCAGAAGTATCTTGACTTTGGGACGGGGGACAGCTTTCTTT.

The CDR3 sequence is CASSLKAVATNEKLFF. In nucleotides, the CDR3 is TGCGCCAGCAGCTTGAAGGCGGTCGCAACTAATGAAAAACTGTTTTTT. The rearrangement links TRBV5-1 to TRBJ1-4; no reliable D call. Trimming took off 1 base at V and 0 bases at J, with 10 bases between the two ends. Germline V gene data show CDR1 as SGHRS and CDR2 as YFSETQ. The CDR3 consists of 16 residues.

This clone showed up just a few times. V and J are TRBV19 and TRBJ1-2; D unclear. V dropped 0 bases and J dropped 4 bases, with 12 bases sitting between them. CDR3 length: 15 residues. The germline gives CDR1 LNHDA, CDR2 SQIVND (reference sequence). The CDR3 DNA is TGTGCCAGTAGTATAGATCTATCCATTTCCTATGGCTACACCTTC. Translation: CASSIDLSISYGYTF.

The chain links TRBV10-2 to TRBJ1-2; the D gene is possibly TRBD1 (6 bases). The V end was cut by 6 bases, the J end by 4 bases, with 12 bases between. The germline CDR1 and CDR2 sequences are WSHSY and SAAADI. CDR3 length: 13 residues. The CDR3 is CASRLGQLYGYTF. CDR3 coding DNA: TGCGCCAGCAGACTAGGACAGCTCTATGGCTACACCTTC.

The CDR3 is CATSKSRGSHEQYF. The DNA of the CDR3 is TGTGCCACCAGCAAAAGTCGGGGTTCCCACGAGCAGTACTTC. V and J are TRBV15 and TRBJ2-7; the D gene is possibly TRBD2 (5 bases). V was shortened by 4 bases and J by 5 bases, with 15 bases between the two germline ends. Germline V CDR1 and CDR2: LNHNV, YYDKDF (reference sequence). This CDR3 is built from 14 residues.